Shown below are 29 T cell receptor beta chains from a single sample sequenced in a study of vaccination and CD4 T cells after COVID-19. Their cognate antigens are unknown. Indicated treatment: approximately 11-day PBMC culture with coronavirus spike peptide pools or control peptides (ViraFEST assay). With the Oncomine TCR Beta short-read assay, DNA from cultured CD4+ T cells was sequenced. TCRdb ran MiXCR on the PCR reads and lists one entry per CDR3 protein. The sample includes approximately 16,000 distinct CDR3 sequences, 35% to 45% of them seen just once. The sample taken for sequencing was CD4+ T cells from blood, cultured in vitro. The source of these receptors is a human donor who had recovered from COVID-19.

This clonotype was seen only a few times. The V and J genes are TRBV20-1 and TRBJ1-2; D is undetermined. Looked up from germline, CDR1 is DFQATT and CDR2 is SNEGSKA (reference sequence). The CDR3 is 15 residues long. V was clipped by 1 base and J by 0 bases, with 12 bases between them. The CDR3 coding sequence is TGCAGTGCTAGAGGGGCACATGCTACTAACTATGGCTACACCTTC. The encoded protein is CSARGAHATNYGYTF.

The rearrangement uses TRBV7-3 and TRBJ2-3, with 7 bases matching TRBD2. Germline V gene data show CDR1 as SGHTA and CDR2 as FQGTGA. The trim removed 9 bases at V and 5 bases at J, leaving 11 bases unmatched. The CDR3 extends over 14 amino acids. The chain's CDR3 is CARAGVPSEDTQYF. For the CDR3, the DNA is TGTGCCAGGGCGGGAGTACCCTCGGAAGATACGCAGTATTTT.

In its sample, this clonotype was seen a few times. The chain has TRBV27 and TRBJ2-1, with 11 bases lining up with TRBD2. Germline V CDR1 and CDR2: MNHEY, SMNVEV (reference sequence). The CDR3 runs to 17 residues. V lost 3 bases to trimming and J lost 0 bases; unmatched junction nucleotides: 4. This chain's CDR3 is CASSLFGTSGSYNEQFF. CDR3 in DNA: TGTGCCAGCAGTTTGTTCGGGACTAGCGGCTCCTACAATGAGCAGTTCTTC.

V is TRBV20-1 and J is TRBJ2-5; 8 bases are shared with TRBD1. The V gene's germline CDR1 is DFQATT and CDR2 SNEGSKA (reference sequence). The CDR3 covers 14 residues. Trimming at V came to 0 bases and at J to 3 bases, leaving 3 bases not matched to a gene. Here the CDR3 DNA reads TGCAGTGCTAGAGATTTGACAGGGGAAGAGACCCAGTACTTC. This encodes CSARDLTGEETQYF.

This clonotype counts as medium-sized. The chain combines TRBV20-1 with TRBJ1-6, with 7 bases matching TRBD1. CDR3 size: 16 residues. Germline V gene data show CDR1 as DFQATT and CDR2 as SNEGSKA (reference sequence). After removal of 3 bases from V and 6 bases from J, the junction contained 11 bases not matched to a gene. The CDR3 bases are TGCAGTGCTAGCGAGCGGGGGACAGCATTTAATTCACCCCTCCACTTT. Translation gives CSASERGTAFNSPLHF.

This rearrangement joins TRBV19 to TRBJ2-2, with 10 bases matching TRBD2. Germline CDR1 reads LNHDA; CDR2 reads SQIVND (reference sequence). This CDR3 is 16 amino acids long. V shed 8 bases, J shed 0 bases, and the junction held 6 bases outside the gene matches. CDR3 residues: CASGGLAVANTGELFF. CDR3 in DNA: TGTGCCAGTGGCGGACTAGCGGTCGCGAACACCGGGGAGCTGTTTTTT. The entire variable domain, with the rest obtained from reference TRBV19 and TRBJ2-2, is as follows: DGGITQSPKYLFRKEGQNVTLSCEQNLNHDAMYWYRQDPGQGLRLIYYSQIVNDFQKGDIAEGYSVSREKKESFPLTVTSAQKNPTAFYLCASGGLAVANTGELFFGEGSRLTVL.

The gene calls are TRBV20-1 and TRBJ2-5; perhaps TRBD2 as D (7 bases). Germline V lookup: CDR1 DFQATT, CDR2 SNEGSKA (reference sequence). The CDR3 spans 14 residues. V was shortened by 2 bases and J by 4 bases, with 14 bases between the two germline ends. The CDR3: CSARTGRVSETQYF. The DNA of the CDR3 is TGCAGTGCTAGAACAGGGAGGGTATCAGAGACCCAGTACTTC.

This rearrangement joins TRBV2 to TRBJ1-2; D unclear. V lost 4 bases to trimming and J lost 3 bases, with 15 bases between them. The V gene's germline CDR1 is SNHLY and CDR2 FYNNEI. This CDR3 is 15 amino acids long. Written as DNA, the CDR3 is TGTGCCAGCAGTGCCGACCCGACCACCGACTATGGCTACACCTTC. Encoded protein: CASSADPTTDYGYTF.

This clonotype was found once. The J gene is TRBJ2-1, the V gene TRBV11-2, with TRBD2 identical over 7 bases. The V gene's germline CDR1 is SGHAT and CDR2 FQNNGV. The V and J ends lost 2 bases and 7 bases, in that order; junction bases with no gene match: 11. The CDR3 extends over 16 amino acids. DNA for the CDR3: TGTGCCAGCAGCTTAATTCTGAGCGGGGTGGGTAATGAGCAGTTCTTC. This sequence encodes CASSLILSGVGNEQFF.

This clonotype showed up just a few times. V gene TRBV7-6 combines with J gene TRBJ1-1; a possible D gene is TRBD1 (6 bases). Germline V gene data show CDR1 as SGHVS and CDR2 as FNYEAQ. The V end lost 6 bases, the J end lost 3 bases, and 29 bases lay between the germline ends. The CDR3 totals 19 residues. The CDR3 loop is CASSPGVLSQGRRDTEAFF. CDR3 nucleotides: TGTGCCAGCAGTCCAGGCGTTCTTTCACAGGGCCGACGGGACACTGAAGCTTTCTTT.

The V gene is TRBV11-2, the J gene TRBJ2-1; perhaps D is TRBD1 or TRBD2 (6 bases each). Germline V CDR1 and CDR2: SGHAT, FQNNGV. The length of the CDR3 is 14 residues. The V and J ends lost 6 bases and 8 bases respectively, with 17 bases between them. The CDR3 sequence: CASRGGLLSDEQFF. The CDR3 coding sequence is TGTGCCAGCAGAGGGGGACTTCTGAGCGATGAGCAGTTCTTC.

This chain connects TRBV10-3 to TRBJ1-5, with a tentative D call TRBD1 (5 bases). This CDR3 region has 14 residues. Germline CDR1 ENHRY, CDR2 SYGVKD. V gave up 3 bases and J gave up 6 bases, with 12 bases separating them. The CDR3 spells CAISESGGSQPQHF. The CDR3 DNA follows: TGTGCCATCAGTGAATCGGGGGGAAGTCAGCCCCAGCATTTT.

The sample holds a few counts of this clonotype. This chain uses TRBV20-1 with TRBJ1-1; 11 bases line up with TRBD1. CDR1 and CDR2 (germline): DFQATT, SNEGSKA (reference sequence). With 2 bases clipped from V and 2 bases from J, the junction kept 7 bases outside the gene matches. This CDR3 comprises 16 residues. The CDR3 DNA reads TGCAGTGCTAGAACCGGGACAGGGGGACGTAACACTGAAGCTTTCTTT. It codes for CSARTGTGGRNTEAFF.

The chain combines TRBV6-1 with TRBJ2-5; TRBD1 is a possible D gene (6 bases). Looked up from germline, CDR1 is MNHNS and CDR2 is SASEGT. The CDR3 loop spans 15 amino acids. V dropped 3 bases and J dropped 0 bases, with 11 bases sitting between them. CDR3 residues: CASSDKQGYQETQYF. CDR3 sequence (DNA): TGTGCCAGCAGTGATAAACAGGGTTACCAAGAGACCCAGTACTTC.

This clonotype was seen a few times. The J gene is TRBJ1-6, the V gene TRBV19; D not certain. Trimming shortened V by 5 bases and J by 4 bases, and 9 bases separated the two germline ends. The CDR3 totals 14 residues. Germline-derived CDR1 and CDR2 are LNHDA and SQIVND (reference sequence). CDR3 residues: CASSFAEYNSPLHF. In DNA form, the CDR3 reads TGTGCCAGTAGTTTCGCGGAATATAATTCACCCCTCCACTTT.

V gene TRBV12-3 or TRBV12-4 combines with J gene TRBJ1-5; a possible D gene is TRBD1 (5 bases). V lost 6 bases, J lost 8 bases, and 17 bases lay in between. This CDR3 has 14 amino acids. This chain's CDR3 is CASSPNRNREPQHF. The CDR3 coding sequence is TGTGCCAGCAGCCCCAACAGGAATAGGGAGCCCCAGCATTTT.

V gene TRBV30 combines with J gene TRBJ2-5, with 8 bases lining up with TRBD2. The V gene's germline CDR1 is GTSNPN and CDR2 SVGIG (reference sequence). The CDR3 contains 13 residues. J was trimmed by 3 bases and V by 2 bases; bases with no gene match: 2. The CDR3, as DNA: TGTGCCTGGAGTAAGGGACTAGAAGAGACCCAGTACTTC. It is translated as CAWSKGLEETQYF.

This clonotype qualifies as medium-sized. This chain uses TRBV6-1 with TRBJ1-2; TRBD1 aligns across 10 bases. Germline V gene data show CDR1 as MNHNS and CDR2 as SASEGT. CDR3 size: 16 residues. The J segment lost 4 bases and the V segment lost 6 bases, leaving 11 bases of the junction unmatched. The CDR3 loop is CASSRPGTGDGYGYTF. In DNA, the CDR3 is TGTGCCAGCAGCCGTCCCGGGACAGGGGACGGCTATGGCTACACCTTC.

The rearrangement joins TRBV20-1 to TRBJ2-1; 12 bases agree with TRBD2. J gave up 0 bases and V 6 bases, and 15 bases lay outside the gene matches. Germline CDR1 is DFQATT and CDR2 is SNEGSKA (reference sequence). The CDR3 covers 19 residues. The CDR3: CSATGPGLAGGGSYNEQFF. In DNA, the CDR3 is TGCAGTGCAACTGGCCCGGGACTAGCGGGTGGGGGCTCCTACAATGAGCAGTTCTTC.

V is TRBV18 and J is TRBJ1-5; a possible D gene is TRBD1 (5 bases). V was shortened by 2 bases and J by 6 bases, with 14 bases between the two germline ends. Germline CDR1 KGHSH, CDR2 LQKENI. The CDR3 extends over 15 amino acids. CDR3 nucleotide sequence: TGTGCCAGCTCACCAGTTTTCGGGGCGGCTCAGCCCCAGCATTTT. It translates to CASSPVFGAAQPQHF.

This chain links TRBV2 with TRBJ1-1; TRBD1 might be the D (5 bases). Germline CDR1 SNHLY, CDR2 FYNNEI. Trimming took 2 bases from V and 10 from J, leaving 11 bases between them. The CDR3 is 12 amino acids. The CDR3 is CASSEMSGVAFF. CDR3 DNA: TGTGCCAGCAGTGAAATGTCGGGGGTAGCTTTCTTT.

The chain employs TRBV3-1 and TRBJ2-1, with 14 bases identical to TRBD2. The germline CDR1 and CDR2 sequences are LGHDT and YNNKEL (reference sequence). The CDR3 extends over 19 amino acids. V shed 1 base and J 8 bases; nucleotides not matched to a gene: 13. The CDR3 DNA sequence: TGTGCCAGCAGCCAAGGGCCCTCGGGGACTAGCGGGAGACGGGATGAGCAGTTCTTC. It yields the protein CASSQGPSGTSGRRDEQFF.

This clonotype came up a few times. The rearrangement joins TRBV7-9 to TRBJ2-7; tentative D call: TRBD2 (6 bases). CDR3 size: 14 residues. Germline V gene data show CDR1 as SEHNR and CDR2 as FQNEAQ (reference sequence). V was shortened by 5 bases and J by 3 bases, with 14 bases between the two germline ends. The CDR3 region has the DNA TGTGCCAGCAGCCGCGAGTGGGGGGACTACGAGCAGTACTTC. Translation gives CASSREWGDYEQYF.

The table lists this clonotype with a few counts. V and J are TRBV2 and TRBJ2-1; unclear D gene. The CDR3 covers 14 residues. Trimming cost V 5 bases and J 0 bases, with 8 bases left between them. Germline CDR1 is SNHLY and CDR2 is FYNNEI. The CDR3 is CASSFRSSYNEQFF. DNA for the CDR3: TGTGCCAGCAGTTTTCGCAGCTCCTACAATGAGCAGTTCTTC.

The chain links TRBV20-1 to TRBJ2-5; perhaps D is TRBD1 or TRBD2 (6 bases each). Trimming removed 5 bases from V and 1 base from J, with 17 bases in between. The CDR3 extends over 15 amino acids. CDR1 DFQATT and CDR2 SNEGSKA come from the germline V gene (reference sequence). In nucleotides, the CDR3 is TGCAGTGCTCCGGGGGCCCAGGGCTTCCAAGAGACCCAGTACTTC. This encodes CSAPGAQGFQETQYF.

This chain links TRBV20-1 with TRBJ2-7; 7 bases are shared with TRBD1. This CDR3 has 13 residues. CDR1 is DFQATT, CDR2 SNEGSKA, per germline (reference sequence). With 4 bases clipped from V and 3 bases from J, the junction kept 6 bases outside the gene matches. This CDR3 is CSAIGQAGYEQYF. The DNA of the CDR3 is TGCAGTGCTATTGGACAGGCGGGCTACGAGCAGTACTTC.

This rearrangement joins TRBV20-1 to TRBJ2-7; D call uncertain. CDR1 is DFQATT and CDR2 is SNEGSKA in the germline V gene (reference sequence). The CDR3 is 13 residues long. The V and J ends lost 4 bases and 0 bases respectively, with 10 bases between them. The CDR3 region is CSAKETPSYEQYF. In DNA, the CDR3 is TGCAGTGCTAAGGAGACTCCCTCCTACGAGCAGTACTTC.

The V and J genes are TRBV20-1 and TRBJ2-7, with 8 positions matching TRBD2. The trim removed 1 base at V and 4 bases at J, leaving 6 bases unmatched. The CDR3 runs to 14 residues. Germline V gives CDR1 DFQATT, CDR2 SNEGSKA (reference sequence). The DNA of the CDR3 is TGCAGTGCTAGAGTGACGGGGGGGCTTTACGAGCAGTACTTC. Translation gives CSARVTGGLYEQYF.

The chain links TRBV21-1 to TRBJ2-2. TRBV21-1 is recorded as a pseudogene. The CDR3 has 14 residues. In nucleotides, the CDR3 is TGTGCCAGCAGCAAAGGACAGAACACCGGGGAGCTGTTTTTT. Translated: CASSKGQNTGELFF.